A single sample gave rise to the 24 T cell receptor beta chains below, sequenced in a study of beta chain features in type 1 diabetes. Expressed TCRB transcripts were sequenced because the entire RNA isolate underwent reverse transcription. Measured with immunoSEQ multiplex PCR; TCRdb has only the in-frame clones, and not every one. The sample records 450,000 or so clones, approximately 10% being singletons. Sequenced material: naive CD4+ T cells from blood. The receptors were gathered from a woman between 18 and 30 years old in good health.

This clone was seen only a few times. The CDR3 DNA sequence: TGTGCCAGCAGCTTAGTTACAGGCTCGTACGAGCAGTACGTC. It encodes CASSLVTGSYEQYV. The V call is TRBV7-2, the J call TRBJ2-7; D is perhaps TRBD1 (5 bases). Germline V gene sequence: CDR1 SGHTA, CDR2 FQGNSA. V shed 1 base and J shed 4 bases, with 11 bases lying between them. The CDR3 extends over 14 amino acids.

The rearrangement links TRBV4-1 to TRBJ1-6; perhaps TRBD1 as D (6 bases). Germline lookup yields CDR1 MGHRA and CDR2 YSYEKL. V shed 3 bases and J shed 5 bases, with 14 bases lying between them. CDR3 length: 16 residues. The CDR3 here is CASSHRGLLDNSPLHF. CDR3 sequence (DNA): TGCGCCAGCAGCCATCGGGGGCTCCTTGATAATTCACCCCTCCACTTT.

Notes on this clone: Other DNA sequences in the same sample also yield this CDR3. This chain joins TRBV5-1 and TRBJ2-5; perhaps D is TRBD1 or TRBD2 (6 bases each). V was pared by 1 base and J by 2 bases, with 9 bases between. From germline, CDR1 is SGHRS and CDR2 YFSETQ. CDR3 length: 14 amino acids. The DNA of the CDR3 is TGCGCCAGCAGCTTGCTAGGGGGGCAAGAGACCCAGTACTTC. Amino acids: CASSLLGGQETQYF.

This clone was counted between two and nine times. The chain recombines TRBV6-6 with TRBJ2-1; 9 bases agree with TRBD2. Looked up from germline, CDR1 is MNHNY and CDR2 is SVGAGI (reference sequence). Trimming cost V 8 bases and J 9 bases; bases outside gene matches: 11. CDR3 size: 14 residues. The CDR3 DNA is TGTGCCAGCGTCCTAGCGGGAATCGGTGGTGAGCAGTTCTTC. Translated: CASVLAGIGGEQFF.

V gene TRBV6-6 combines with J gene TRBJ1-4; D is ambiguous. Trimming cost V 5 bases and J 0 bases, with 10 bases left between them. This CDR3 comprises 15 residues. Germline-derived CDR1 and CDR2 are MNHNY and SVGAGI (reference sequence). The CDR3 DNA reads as TGTGCCAGCAGTCTGGACCCCGCAACTAATGAAAAACTGTTTTTT. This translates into CASSLDPATNEKLFF.

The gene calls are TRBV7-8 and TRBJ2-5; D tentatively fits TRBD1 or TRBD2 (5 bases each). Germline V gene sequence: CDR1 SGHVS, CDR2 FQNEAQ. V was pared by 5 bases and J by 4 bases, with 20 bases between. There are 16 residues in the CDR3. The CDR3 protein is CASSPPGPPTGETQYF. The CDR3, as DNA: TGTGCCAGCAGCCCCCCGGGGCCGCCGACGGGAGAGACCCAGTACTTC. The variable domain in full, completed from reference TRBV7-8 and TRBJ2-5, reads GAGVSQSPRYKVAKRGQDVALRCDPISGHVSLFWYQQALGQGPEFLTYFQNEAQLDKSGLPSDRFFAERPEGSVSTLKIQRTQQEDSAVYLCASSPPGPPTGETQYFGPGTRLLVL.

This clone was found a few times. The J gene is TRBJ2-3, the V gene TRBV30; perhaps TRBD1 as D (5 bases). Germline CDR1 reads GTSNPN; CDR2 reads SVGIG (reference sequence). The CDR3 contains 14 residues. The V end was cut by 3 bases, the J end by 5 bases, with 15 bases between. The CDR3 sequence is CAWRVGARGDTQYF. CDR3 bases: TGTGCCTGGAGGGTAGGGGCAAGGGGAGATACGCAGTATTTT.

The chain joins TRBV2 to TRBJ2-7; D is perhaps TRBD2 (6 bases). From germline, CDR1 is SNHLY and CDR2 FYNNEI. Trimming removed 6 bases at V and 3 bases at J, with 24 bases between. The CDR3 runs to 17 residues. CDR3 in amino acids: CASSGVPPGLLDYEQYF. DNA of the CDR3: TGTGCCAGCAGCGGAGTGCCGCCGGGACTCCTCGACTACGAGCAGTACTTC.

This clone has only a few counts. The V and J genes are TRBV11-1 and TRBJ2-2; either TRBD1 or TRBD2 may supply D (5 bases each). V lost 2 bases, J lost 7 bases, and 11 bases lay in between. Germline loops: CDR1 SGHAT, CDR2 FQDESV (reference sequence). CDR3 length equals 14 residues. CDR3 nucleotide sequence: TGTGCCAGCAGCTTATGGGGGTTCAGCGGGGAGCTGTTTTTT. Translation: CASSLWGFSGELFF.

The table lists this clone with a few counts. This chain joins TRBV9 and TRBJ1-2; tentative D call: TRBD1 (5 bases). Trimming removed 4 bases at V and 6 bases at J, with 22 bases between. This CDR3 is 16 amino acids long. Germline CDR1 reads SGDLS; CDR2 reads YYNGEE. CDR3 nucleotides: TGTGCCAGCAGCCCGGGCCCGGGACCCTTGGGTGATGGCTACACCTTC. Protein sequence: CASSPGPGPLGDGYTF.

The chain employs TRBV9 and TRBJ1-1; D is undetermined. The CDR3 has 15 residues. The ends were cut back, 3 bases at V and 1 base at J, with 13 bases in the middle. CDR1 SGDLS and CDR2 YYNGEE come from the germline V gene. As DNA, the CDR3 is TGTGCCAGCAGCGCGGGAGGTCACGGGAACACTGAAGCTTTCTTT. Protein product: CASSAGGHGNTEAFF.

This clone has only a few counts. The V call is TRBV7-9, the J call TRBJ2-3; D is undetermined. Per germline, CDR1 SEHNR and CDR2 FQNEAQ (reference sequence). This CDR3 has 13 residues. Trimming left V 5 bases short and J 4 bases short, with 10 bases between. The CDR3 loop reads CASSVRGPDTQYF. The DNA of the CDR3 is TGTGCCAGCAGCGTACGCGGACCAGATACGCAGTATTTT. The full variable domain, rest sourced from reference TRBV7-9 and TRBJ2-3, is DTGVSQNPRHKITKRGQNVTFRCDPISEHNRLYWYRQTLGQGPEFLTYFQNEAQLEKSRLLSDRFSAERPKGSFSTLEIQRTEQGDSAMYLCASSVRGPDTQYFGPGTRLTVL.

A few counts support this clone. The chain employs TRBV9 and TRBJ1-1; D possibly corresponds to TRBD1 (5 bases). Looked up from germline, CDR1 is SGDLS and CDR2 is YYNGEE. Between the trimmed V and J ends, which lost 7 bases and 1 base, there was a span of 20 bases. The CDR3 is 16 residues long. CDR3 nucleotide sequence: TGTGCCAGCCAACTCTTGAGGGCAGGGAAGAACACTGAAGCTTTCTTT. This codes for CASQLLRAGKNTEAFF.

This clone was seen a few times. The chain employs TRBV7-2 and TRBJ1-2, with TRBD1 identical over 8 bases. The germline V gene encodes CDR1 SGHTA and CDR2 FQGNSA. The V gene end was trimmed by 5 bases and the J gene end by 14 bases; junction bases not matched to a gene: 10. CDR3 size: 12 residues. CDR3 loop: CASSLGQGAGTF. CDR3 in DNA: TGTGCCAGCAGCCTCGGCCAGGGGGCCGGTACCTTC.

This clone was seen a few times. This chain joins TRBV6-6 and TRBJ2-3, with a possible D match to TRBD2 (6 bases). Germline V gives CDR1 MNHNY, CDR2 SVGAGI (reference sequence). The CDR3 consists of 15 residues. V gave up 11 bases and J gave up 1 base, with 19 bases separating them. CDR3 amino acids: CAHGGGTPGTDTQYF. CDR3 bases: TGTGCCCACGGCGGTGGGACTCCAGGCACAGATACGCAGTATTTT.

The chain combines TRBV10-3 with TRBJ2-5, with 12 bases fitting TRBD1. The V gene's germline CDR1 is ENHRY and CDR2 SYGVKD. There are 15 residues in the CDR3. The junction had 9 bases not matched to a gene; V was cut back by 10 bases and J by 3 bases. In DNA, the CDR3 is TGTGCCAGCCGGGACAGGGGGCTCATGGAAGAGACCCAGTACTTC. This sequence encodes CASRDRGLMEETQYF.

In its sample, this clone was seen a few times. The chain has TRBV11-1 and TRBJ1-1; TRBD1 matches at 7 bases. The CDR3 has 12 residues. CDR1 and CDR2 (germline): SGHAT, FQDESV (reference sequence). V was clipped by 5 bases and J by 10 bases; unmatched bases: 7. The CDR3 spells CASSPRQGGAFF. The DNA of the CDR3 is TGTGCCAGCAGCCCCCGACAGGGAGGAGCTTTCTTT.

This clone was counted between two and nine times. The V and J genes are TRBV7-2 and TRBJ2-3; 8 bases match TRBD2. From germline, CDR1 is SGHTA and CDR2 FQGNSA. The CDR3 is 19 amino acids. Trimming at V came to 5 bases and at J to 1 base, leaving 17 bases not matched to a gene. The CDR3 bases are TGTGCCAGCAGCACCCCTACACGTGTCGGGAGGGTTCGCACAGATACGCAGTATTTT. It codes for CASSTPTRVGRVRTDTQYF.

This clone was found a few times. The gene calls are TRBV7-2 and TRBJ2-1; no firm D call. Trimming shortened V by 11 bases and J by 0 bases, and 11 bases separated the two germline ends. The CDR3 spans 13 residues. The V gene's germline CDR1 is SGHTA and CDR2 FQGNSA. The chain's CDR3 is CAVRRSSYNEQFF. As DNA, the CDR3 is TGTGCCGTGAGGCGGAGCTCCTACAATGAGCAGTTCTTC.

The CDR3 protein is CASSLAWTTPYEQYF. CDR3 bases: TGTGCCAGCAGCTTAGCCTGGACTACCCCCTACGAGCAGTACTTC. The V call is TRBV7-8, the J call TRBJ2-7; a weak D match, TRBD2 (6 bases). CDR3 length equals 15 residues. The V end lost 0 bases, the J end lost 2 bases, and 11 bases lay between the germline ends. In germline, CDR1 is SGHVS, CDR2 FQNEAQ.

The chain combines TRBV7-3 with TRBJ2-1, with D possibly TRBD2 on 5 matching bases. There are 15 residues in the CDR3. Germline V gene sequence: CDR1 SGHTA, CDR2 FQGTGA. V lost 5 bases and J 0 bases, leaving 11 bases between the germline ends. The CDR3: CASSPVASSYNEQFF. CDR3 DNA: TGTGCCAGCAGCCCGGTAGCGAGCTCCTACAATGAGCAGTTCTTC.

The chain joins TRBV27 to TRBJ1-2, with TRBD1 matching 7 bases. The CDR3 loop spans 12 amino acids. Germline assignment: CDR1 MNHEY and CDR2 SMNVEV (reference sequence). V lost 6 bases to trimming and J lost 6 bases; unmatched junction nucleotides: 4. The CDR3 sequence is CASSQGVHGYTF. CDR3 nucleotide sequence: TGTGCCAGCAGCCAGGGGGTCCATGGCTACACCTTC.

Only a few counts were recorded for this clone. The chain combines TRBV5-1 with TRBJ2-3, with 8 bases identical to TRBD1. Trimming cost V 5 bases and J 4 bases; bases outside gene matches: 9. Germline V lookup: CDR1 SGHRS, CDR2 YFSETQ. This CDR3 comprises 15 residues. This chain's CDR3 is CASSSAGTGADTQYF. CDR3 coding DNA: TGCGCCAGCAGTTCGGCCGGGACAGGTGCAGATACGCAGTATTTT. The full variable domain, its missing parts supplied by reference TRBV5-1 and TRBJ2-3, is KAGVTQTPRYLIKTRGQQVTLSCSPISGHRSVSWYQQTPGQGLQFLFEYFSETQRNKGNFPGRFSGRQFSNSRSEMNVSTLELGDSALYLCASSSAGTGADTQYFGPGTRLTVL.

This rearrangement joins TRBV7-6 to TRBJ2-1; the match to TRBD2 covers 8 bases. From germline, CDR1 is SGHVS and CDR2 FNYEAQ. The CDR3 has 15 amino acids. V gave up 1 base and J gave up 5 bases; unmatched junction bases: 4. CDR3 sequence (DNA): TGTGCCAGCAGCTTAGGGGCGGGGGGAAACAATGAGCAGTTCTTC. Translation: CASSLGAGGNNEQFF.